A single sample is the source of the 17 T cell receptor beta chains below, sequenced in a study of blood T cell repertoires in COVID-19. Repertoires were generated with immunoSEQ multiplex PCR, while TCRdb's copy carries only in-frame clones and drops some. The sample has roughly 290,000 clones, approximately 86% seen once. The sample consisted of peripheral blood. The receptors derive from a human donor with COVID-19, enrolled during active disease. The donor label of this sample is uncertain.

The chain couples TRBV27 to TRBJ2-7, with TRBD1 matching over 7 bases. The germline V gene encodes CDR1 MNHEY and CDR2 SMNVEV (reference sequence). The CDR3 extends over 15 amino acids. Germline trimming cut 1 base from V and 5 bases from J; bases unmatched to any gene: 8. The CDR3 DNA is TGTGCCAGCAGTTTATTAGGACAGGTTAAAAACGAGCAGTACTTC. Protein: CASSLLGQVKNEQYF.

This chain connects TRBV19 to TRBJ1-2; D is perhaps TRBD1 (5 bases). CDR1 is LNHDA and CDR2 is SQIVND in the germline V gene (reference sequence). Between the trimmed V and J ends, which lost 8 bases and 3 bases, there was a span of 16 bases. The CDR3 is made up of 14 amino acids. CDR3 nucleotide sequence: TGTGCCAGTTCCTTACTTGGGGGGGACTATGGCTACACCTTC. Encoded protein: CASSLLGGDYGYTF.

The V gene is TRBV18, the J gene TRBJ2-1; 7 nucleotides agree with TRBD2. The CDR3 spans 19 residues. CDR1 KGHSH and CDR2 LQKENI come from the germline V gene. V lost 3 bases, J lost 3 bases, and 17 bases stayed unmatched. This CDR3 reads CASSPGNFLAETNYNEQFF. The DNA for the CDR3 is TGTGCCAGCTCACCTGGGAACTTCCTAGCGGAGACGAACTACAATGAGCAGTTCTTC.

With respect to this clone: Other nucleotide sequences from this sample produce the same CDR3. This chain links TRBV6-1 with TRBJ2-7; a possible D gene is TRBD1 (5 bases). Germline loops: CDR1 MNHNS, CDR2 SASEGT. The CDR3 runs to 12 residues. V lost 3 bases to trimming and J lost 4 bases, with 7 bases between them. CDR3 amino acids: CASSEQGYEQYF. In DNA form, the CDR3 reads TGTGCCAGCAGTGAGCAGGGATACGAGCAGTACTTC.

V is TRBV30 and J is TRBJ1-2; tentatively, D is TRBD1 (5 bases). Trimming took off 0 bases at V and 3 bases at J, with 8 bases between the two ends. Germline V CDR1 and CDR2: GTSNPN, SVGIG (reference sequence). The CDR3 runs 13 residues. CDR3 residues: CAWSVGGDYGYTF. The CDR3 DNA reads as TGTGCCTGGAGTGTGGGGGGGGACTATGGCTACACCTTC.

The V and J genes are TRBV7-9 and TRBJ1-6; 9 bases match TRBD1. This CDR3 is 15 amino acids long. After removal of 5 bases from V and 7 bases from J, the junction contained 6 bases not matched to a gene. CDR1 and CDR2 (germline): SEHNR, FQNEAQ (reference sequence). The CDR3 bases are TGTGCCAGCAGCCCGGGGACAGGGCCAAATTCACCCCTCCACTTT. Its protein product is CASSPGTGPNSPLHF.

The chain recombines TRBV23-1 with TRBJ1-3; D unclear. TRBV23-1 counts as an open reading frame of uncertain function. V dropped 0 bases and J dropped 4 bases, with 19 bases sitting between them. This CDR3 region has 18 residues. CDR3 DNA sequence: TGCGCCAGCAGTCAATCGATGGCCTCAGGTTTAGAGGGAAACACCATATATTTT. Translating gives CASSQSMASGLEGNTIYF.

This chain uses TRBV6-1 with TRBJ1-4; 8 positions agree with TRBD1. From germline, CDR1 is MNHNS and CDR2 SASEGT. Losses at the gene ends were 2 bases for V and 2 bases for J; bases not matched to a gene: 1. This CDR3 is built from 15 residues. CDR3: CASSERQGTNEKLFF. DNA of the CDR3: TGTGCCAGCAGTGAAAGACAGGGGACTAATGAAAAACTGTTTTTT.

The chain employs TRBV5-1 and TRBJ1-4; 10 nucleotides match TRBD1. J lost 6 bases, V lost 4 bases, and 6 bases had no gene match. Germline V gene sequence: CDR1 SGHRS, CDR2 YFSETQ. The CDR3 totals 15 residues. Written as DNA, the CDR3 is TGCGCCAGCAGCCAGTCCGGGACAGGGGATGAAAAACTGTTTTTT. Translation: CASSQSGTGDEKLFF.

This clone was seen a handful of times. This chain joins TRBV5-5 and TRBJ2-3; D gene unclear. Germline V gene lookup returns CDR1 SGHKS and CDR2 YYEKEE (reference sequence). CDR3 length: 15 residues. The V end lost 1 base, the J end lost 0 bases, and 9 bases lay between the germline ends. In DNA form, the CDR3 reads TGTGCCAGCAGCTTGACTACGACTAGCACAGATACGCAGTATTTT. Amino acids: CASSLTTTSTDTQYF.

This chain joins TRBV2 and TRBJ1-2; TRBD1 might be the D (6 bases). V shed 5 bases and J shed 8 bases, with 21 bases lying between them. Germline lookup yields CDR1 SNHLY and CDR2 FYNNEI. The CDR3 runs 15 residues. The CDR3 region has the DNA TGTGCCAGCAGTTTAGTTCAGGGGACCCTCGGGGGCTACACCTTC. Translated, it gives CASSLVQGTLGGYTF.

The chain employs TRBV7-9 and TRBJ1-2; D is possibly TRBD1 (5 bases). CDR1 and CDR2 (germline): SEHNR, FQNEAQ (reference sequence). The CDR3 spans 15 residues. The germline V and J ends were trimmed by 4 bases and 0 bases, with 12 bases remaining between them. CDR3 bases: TGTGCCAGCAGCTCCATCGGGGGACCTAACTATGGCTACACCTTC. Translated: CASSSIGGPNYGYTF.

The rearrangement joins TRBV15 to TRBJ2-7, with 10 bases fitting TRBD2. The germline V gene encodes CDR1 LNHNV and CDR2 YYDKDF (reference sequence). V lost 4 bases and J lost 2; bases outside the gene matches: 2. The CDR3 is made up of 14 amino acids. CDR3 sequence: CATSKAGGPYEQYF. CDR3 bases: TGTGCCACCAGCAAAGCGGGAGGGCCCTACGAGCAGTACTTC.

The genes are TRBV5-1 and TRBJ1-5; 9 bases agree with TRBD1. The CDR3 consists of 15 residues. With 4 bases clipped from V and 9 bases from J, the junction kept 11 bases outside the gene matches. The V gene's germline CDR1 is SGHRS and CDR2 YFSETQ. The CDR3 sequence is CASSPGQGGSGPQHF. CDR3 nucleotide sequence: TGCGCCAGCAGCCCGGGACAGGGCGGGAGTGGGCCCCAGCATTTT.

The V and J genes are TRBV19 and TRBJ1-2; 9 nucleotides agree with TRBD1. This CDR3 spans 15 amino acids. Trimming removed 5 bases from V and 5 bases from J; junction bases left unmatched: 9. Germline CDR1 is LNHDA and CDR2 is SQIVND (reference sequence). CDR3 sequence (DNA): TGTGCCAGTAGTCACGGGACAGGGAAGTCTTATGGCTACACCTTC. Its translation: CASSHGTGKSYGYTF.

A remark on this clone: One end of the junction varies from germline; a read error may be responsible. The rearrangement links TRBV2 to TRBJ1-1; D may be TRBD1 (5 bases). Germline CDR1 SNHLY, CDR2 FYNNEI. This CDR3 spans 15 amino acids. The CDR3, as DNA: TGTGCCAGCAGGCAGGGCCGGGAGTTGAAAACTGAAGCTTTCTTT. This gives the protein CASRQGRELKTEAFF.

The genes are TRBV28 and TRBJ1-5, with 7 bases fitting TRBD1. This CDR3 comprises 15 residues. Germline trimming cut 7 bases from V and 0 bases from J; bases unmatched to any gene: 6. Germline lookup yields CDR1 MDHEN and CDR2 SYDVKM. The CDR3 is CASKTGQNSNQPQHF. The DNA for the CDR3 is TGTGCCAGCAAGACAGGGCAAAATAGCAATCAGCCCCAGCATTTT.